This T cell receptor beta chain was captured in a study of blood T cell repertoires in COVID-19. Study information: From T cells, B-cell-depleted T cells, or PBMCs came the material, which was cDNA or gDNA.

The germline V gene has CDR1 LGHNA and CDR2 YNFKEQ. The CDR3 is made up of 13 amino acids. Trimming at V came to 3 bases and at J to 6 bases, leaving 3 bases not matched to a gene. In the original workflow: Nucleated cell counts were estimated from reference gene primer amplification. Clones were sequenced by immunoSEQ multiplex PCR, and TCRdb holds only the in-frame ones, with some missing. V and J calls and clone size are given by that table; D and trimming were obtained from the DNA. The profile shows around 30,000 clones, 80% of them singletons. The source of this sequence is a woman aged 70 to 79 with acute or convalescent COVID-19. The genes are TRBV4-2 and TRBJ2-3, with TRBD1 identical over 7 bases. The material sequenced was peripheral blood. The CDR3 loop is CASSQKQGDTQYF. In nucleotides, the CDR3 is TGTGCCAGCAGCCAGAAACAGGGGGATACGCAGTATTTT.